This entry features one T cell receptor (beta chain) sequence. Its antigen is as yet unknown. Relative to the germline gene, one junction end is altered; a read error may explain this. The sample originates from a study of OX40 agonist ivuxolimab in advanced cancers. At the level of the study: Previous treatment with anti-PD-1, anti-PD-L1 or anti-CTLA-4 therapy was allowed; 40% had received some.

Data came from immunoSEQ multiplex PCR; TCRdb stores just in-frame clones and leaves some out. The sample yields 65,000 to 95,000 clones, around nine tenths seen once. Findings and caveats of the study: More expanded clones were seen, on average, in CD8+ T cells than in CD4+. Low levels of normalized T-cell clonal expansion also appeared in some nonresponders.

This CDR3 contains 11 residues. The V gene's germline CDR1 is MRHNA and CDR2 SNTAGT. Source: CD4+ or CD8+ T cells sorted from blood, taken in a trial of the OX40 agonist ivuxolimab. This TCR was recovered from an adult with an advanced solid tumor such as melanoma, head and neck, liver or kidney cancer. The V call is TRBV6-4, the J call TRBJ2-7; tentatively, D is TRBD2 (6 bases). CDR3 residues: CEGLLSYEQYF. The CDR3 DNA follows: TGCGAAGGACTACTCTCCTACGAGCAGTACTTC.